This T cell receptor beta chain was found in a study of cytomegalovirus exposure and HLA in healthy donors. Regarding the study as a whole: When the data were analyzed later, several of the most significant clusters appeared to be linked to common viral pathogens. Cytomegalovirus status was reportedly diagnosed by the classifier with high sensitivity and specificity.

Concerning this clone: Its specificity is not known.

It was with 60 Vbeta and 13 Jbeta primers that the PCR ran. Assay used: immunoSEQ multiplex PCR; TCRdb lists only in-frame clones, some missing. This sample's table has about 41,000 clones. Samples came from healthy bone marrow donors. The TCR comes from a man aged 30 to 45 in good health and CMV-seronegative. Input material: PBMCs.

The CDR3 nucleotides are TGTGCCAGCAGCCCCCATCAGGGGAACGAGCAGTACTTC. Its translation: CASSPHQGNEQYF. This chain links TRBV4-2 with TRBJ2-7, with D maybe TRBD1 (6 bases). The CDR3 is 13 amino acids. From germline, CDR1 is LGHNA and CDR2 YNFKEQ. The ends were cut back, 4 bases at V and 5 bases at J, with 12 bases in the middle.